Following are 26 T cell receptor beta chains from one sample sequenced in a study of CXCR3-negative and CXCR3-positive naive CD8 T cells. Carrying UMI labels, the TRB cDNA libraries were prepared through 5' RACE. TCRdb reprocessed the 5' RACE reads and reports one entry per CDR3 protein, with no DNA. The table counts about 56,000 distinct CDR3 sequences; 20% lies in the top ten. The sequenced sample was memory CD8+ T cells from blood. The receptors were gathered from a human donor in good health. Some clones in this sample may be carry-over from other donors' samples.

The V call is TRBV7-3, the J call TRBJ1-1; the D call from TCRdb, TRBD1, cannot be confirmed without DNA. The germline V gene has CDR1 SGHTA and CDR2 FQGTGA. This CDR3 is 13 amino acids long. The CDR3: CASSPDSNTEAFF.

V is TRBV29-1 and J is TRBJ2-7. Germline-derived CDR1 and CDR2 are SQVTM and ANQGSEA. The CDR3 loop spans 11 amino acids. The CDR3: CSAGGLYEQYF.

The chain has TRBV29-1 and TRBJ1-5. The germline V gene encodes CDR1 SQVTM and CDR2 ANQGSEA. The CDR3 runs 14 residues. The CDR3 here is CSVEAEGSNQPQHF.

This clonotype is identified as medium-sized from frequency. The rearrangement links TRBV30 to TRBJ1-2. CDR1 is GTSNPN, CDR2 SVGIG, per germline (reference sequence). The CDR3 is made up of 11 amino acids. CDR3 residues: CAWSEDVGYTF.

The CDR3 reads CASSWDGSYEQYF. This sequence joins TRBV27 and TRBJ2-7; checking the TCRdb D call of TRBD1 is not possible without DNA. Germline V gives CDR1 MNHEY, CDR2 SMNVEV (reference sequence). The CDR3 is 13 residues long.

The chain couples TRBV27 to TRBJ2-7. CDR3 size: 13 residues. CDR1 MNHEY and CDR2 SMNVEV come from the germline V gene (reference sequence). The chain's CDR3 is CASSLSGNREQYF.

V usage is TRBV4-3 and J usage is TRBJ2-3; TCRdb's D call, TRBD1, is unchecked because there is no DNA. Germline values: CDR1 LGHNA, CDR2 YSLEER. The CDR3 is 16 residues long. CDR3 sequence reads: CASSQGRGQGLNTQYF.

The chain combines TRBV14 with TRBJ1-5; the D call of TRBD1 rests on TCRdb alone, since no DNA is present to check it. The germline CDR1 and CDR2 sequences are SGHDN and FVKESK. The CDR3 is 14 amino acids. CDR3 residues: CASSRRGSNQPQHF.

The V and J genes are TRBV24-1 and TRBJ1-3. CDR3 length: 12 residues. Looked up from germline, CDR1 is KGHDR and CDR2 is SFDVKD. The CDR3 sequence: CAAGSSGNTIYF.

This chain connects TRBV29-1 to TRBJ2-2; the TRBD2 assignment by TCRdb is unverifiable without DNA. The CDR3 is made up of 18 amino acids. Germline V gene lookup returns CDR1 SQVTM and CDR2 ANQGSEA. The CDR3 is CSVEGLAGGLMNTGELFF.

CDR3 residues: CSVPPLWSGSYNEQFF. The chain uses TRBV29-1 and TRBJ2-1; TCRdb selects TRBD1, and the lack of DNA leaves this call unchecked. Germline lookup yields CDR1 SQVTM and CDR2 ANQGSEA. The CDR3 runs to 16 residues.

J is TRBJ2-3 and V is TRBV7-6; TCRdb calls TRBD1, which cannot be checked without DNA. Germline V gene sequence: CDR1 SGHVS, CDR2 FNYEAQ. This CDR3 has 14 residues. CDR3 amino acids: CASSSPGQPDTQYF.

V and J are TRBV5-6 and TRBJ2-7; there is no DNA to check the TCRdb D call of TRBD2. This CDR3 spans 14 amino acids. Germline CDR1 and CDR2: SGHDT and YYEEEE. CDR3 loop: CASSPPAGEYEQYF.

The rearrangement joins TRBV21-1 to TRBJ2-2. TRBV21-1 is classified as a pseudogene. The CDR3 contains 14 residues. CDR3 in amino acids: CASSKAWVTGELFF.

The J gene is TRBJ2-3, the V gene TRBV9; TCRdb indicates TRBD2, and absent DNA this call remains unverified. The CDR3 loop spans 12 amino acids. CDR1 and CDR2 from the germline V gene are SGDLS and YYNGEE. CDR3 region: CASSQAGDTQYF.

The chain couples TRBV27 to TRBJ2-7; the TCRdb call, TRBD1, lacks DNA for checking. Germline values: CDR1 MNHEY, CDR2 SMNVEV (reference sequence). The CDR3 runs to 14 residues. CDR3 sequence reads: CASSFQGFSYEQYF.

This rearrangement joins TRBV28 to TRBJ2-5; checking the TCRdb D call of TRBD1 is not possible without DNA. In germline, CDR1 is MDHEN, CDR2 SYDVKM. This CDR3 region has 13 residues. The CDR3 region is CASNRGLKETQYF.

V usage is TRBV5-1 and J usage is TRBJ2-5; TCRdb picks TRBD1, but there is no DNA to check that call. The CDR3 runs 15 residues. The V gene's germline CDR1 is SGHRS and CDR2 YFSETQ. This chain's CDR3 is CASSAMPGNMETQYF.

V usage is TRBV14 and J usage is TRBJ2-1; the TCRdb call, TRBD2, lacks DNA for checking. The CDR3 extends over 17 amino acids. Germline values: CDR1 SGHDN, CDR2 FVKESK. The CDR3 sequence is CASSQDLGQGLGSEQFF. The full variable domain, with the rest looked up from reference TRBV14 and TRBJ2-1, is EAGVTQFPSHSVIEKGQTVTLRCDPISGHDNLYWYRRVMGKEIKFLLHFVKESKQDESGMPNNRFLAERTGGTYSTLKVQPAELEDSGVYFCASSQDLGQGLGSEQFFGPGTRLTVL.

The CDR3 loop is CSIHGGEGPPEQYF. The rearrangement links TRBV20-1 to TRBJ2-7; the D call from TCRdb, TRBD2, cannot be confirmed without DNA. CDR3 length equals 14 residues. Germline V CDR1 and CDR2: DFQATT, SNEGSKA (reference sequence).

The V and J genes are TRBV20-1 and TRBJ2-1; TCRdb picks TRBD2, but there is no DNA to check that call. The CDR3 covers 17 residues. The germline CDR1 and CDR2 sequences are DFQATT and SNEGSKA (reference sequence). CDR3 protein: CSARDLRTSGAYNEQFF.

CDR3 region: CASNRKSGGPYNEQFF. The chain has TRBV12-3 or TRBV12-4 and TRBJ2-1; TCRdb reports TRBD2, a call that lacks DNA to check it against. The CDR3 runs 16 residues.

The gene calls are TRBV7-8 and TRBJ2-3; TCRdb calls TRBD2, which cannot be checked without DNA. The CDR3 covers 17 residues. The germline V gene has CDR1 SGHVS and CDR2 FQNEAQ. The CDR3 region is CASSFRLAGASTDTQYF.

This chain connects TRBV7-8 to TRBJ2-3; TCRdb's D call, TRBD2, is unchecked because there is no DNA. Germline CDR1 is SGHVS and CDR2 is FQNEAQ. The CDR3 sequence is 15 residues long. CDR3 protein: CASSSGLPQKDTQYF.

This chain connects TRBV4-1 to TRBJ1-2. CDR3 length: 14 amino acids. CDR1 and CDR2 from the germline V gene are MGHRA and YSYEKL. The CDR3 spells CASRQDPAAYGYTF.

By frequency, this clonotype is medium-sized. J is TRBJ2-1 and V is TRBV6-2 or TRBV6-3; the D call from TCRdb, TRBD2, cannot be confirmed without DNA. The CDR3 sequence is 14 residues long. CDR1 is MNHEY and CDR2 is SVGEGT in the germline V gene. CDR3 sequence reads: CASSPPGSYNEQFF.